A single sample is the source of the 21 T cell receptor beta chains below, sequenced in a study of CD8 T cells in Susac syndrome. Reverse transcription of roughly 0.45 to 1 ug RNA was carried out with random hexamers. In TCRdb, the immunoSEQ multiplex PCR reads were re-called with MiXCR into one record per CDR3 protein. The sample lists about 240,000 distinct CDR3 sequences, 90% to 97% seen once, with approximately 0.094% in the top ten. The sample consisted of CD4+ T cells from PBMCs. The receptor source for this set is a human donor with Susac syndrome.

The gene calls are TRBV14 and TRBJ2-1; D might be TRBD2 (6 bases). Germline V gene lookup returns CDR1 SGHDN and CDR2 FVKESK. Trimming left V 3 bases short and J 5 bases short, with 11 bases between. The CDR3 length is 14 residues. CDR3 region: CASSHNSGDNEQFF. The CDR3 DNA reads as TGTGCCAGCAGCCACAATAGCGGAGACAATGAGCAGTTCTTC.

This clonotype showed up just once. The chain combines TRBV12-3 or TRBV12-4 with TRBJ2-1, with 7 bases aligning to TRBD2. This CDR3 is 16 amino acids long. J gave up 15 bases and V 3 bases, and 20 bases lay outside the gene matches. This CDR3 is CASSFREAGPVKNVFF. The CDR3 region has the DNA TGTGCCAGCAGTTTTAGAGAAGCGGGACCGGTAAAGAACGTGTTCTTC.

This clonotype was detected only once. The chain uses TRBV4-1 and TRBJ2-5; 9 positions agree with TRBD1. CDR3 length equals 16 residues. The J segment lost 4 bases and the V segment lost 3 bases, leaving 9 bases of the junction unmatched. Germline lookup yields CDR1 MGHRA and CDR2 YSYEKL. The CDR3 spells CASSQGTGPKRETQYF. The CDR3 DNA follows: TGCGCCAGCAGCCAGGGGACAGGGCCTAAGCGAGAGACCCAGTACTTC.

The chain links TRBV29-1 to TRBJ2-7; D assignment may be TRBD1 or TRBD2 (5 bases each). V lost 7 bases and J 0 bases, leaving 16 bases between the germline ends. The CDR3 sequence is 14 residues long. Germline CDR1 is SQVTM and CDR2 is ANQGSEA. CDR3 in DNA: TGCAGCGCCTGGCCTGGGACCAGCTCCTACGAGCAGTACTTC. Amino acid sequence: CSAWPGTSSYEQYF.

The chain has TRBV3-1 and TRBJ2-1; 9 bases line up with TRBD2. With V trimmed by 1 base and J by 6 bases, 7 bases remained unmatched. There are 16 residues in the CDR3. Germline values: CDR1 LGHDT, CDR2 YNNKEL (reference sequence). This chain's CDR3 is CASSQVTSGCGNEQFF. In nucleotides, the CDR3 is TGTGCCAGCAGCCAAGTCACTAGCGGGTGTGGCAATGAGCAGTTCTTC.

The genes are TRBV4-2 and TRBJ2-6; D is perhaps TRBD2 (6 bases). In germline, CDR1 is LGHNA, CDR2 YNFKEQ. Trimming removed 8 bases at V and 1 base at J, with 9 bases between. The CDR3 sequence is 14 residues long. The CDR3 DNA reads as TGTGCCAGCTGGCGGGGTTCTGGGGCCAACGTCCTGACTTTC. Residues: CASWRGSGANVLTF.

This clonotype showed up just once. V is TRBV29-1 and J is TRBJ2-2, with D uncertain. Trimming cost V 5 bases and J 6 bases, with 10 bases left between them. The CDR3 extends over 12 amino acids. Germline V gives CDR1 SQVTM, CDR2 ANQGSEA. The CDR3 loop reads CSVLGFPGELFF. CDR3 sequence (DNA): TGCAGCGTTCTGGGGTTCCCCGGGGAGCTGTTTTTT.

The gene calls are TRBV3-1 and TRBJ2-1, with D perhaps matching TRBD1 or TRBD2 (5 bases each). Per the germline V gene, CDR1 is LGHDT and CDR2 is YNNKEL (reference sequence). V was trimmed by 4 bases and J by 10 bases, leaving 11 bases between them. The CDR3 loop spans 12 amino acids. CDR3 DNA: TGTGCCAGCAGCCCGGGGACGACCGAGCAGTTCTTC. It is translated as CASSPGTTEQFF.

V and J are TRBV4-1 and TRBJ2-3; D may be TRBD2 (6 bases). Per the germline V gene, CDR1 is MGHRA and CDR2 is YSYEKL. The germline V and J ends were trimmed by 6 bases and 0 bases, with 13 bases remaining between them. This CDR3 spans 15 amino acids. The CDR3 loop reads CASRRGTASTDTQYF. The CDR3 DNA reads TGCGCCAGCAGGCGTGGGACTGCTAGCACAGATACGCAGTATTTT.

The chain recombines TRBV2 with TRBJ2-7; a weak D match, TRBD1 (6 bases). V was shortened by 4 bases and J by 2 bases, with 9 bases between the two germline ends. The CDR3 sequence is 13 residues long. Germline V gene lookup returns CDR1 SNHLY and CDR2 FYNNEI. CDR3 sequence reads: CASSGDTTYEQYF. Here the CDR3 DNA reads TGTGCCAGCAGTGGGGACACTACCTACGAGCAGTACTTC.

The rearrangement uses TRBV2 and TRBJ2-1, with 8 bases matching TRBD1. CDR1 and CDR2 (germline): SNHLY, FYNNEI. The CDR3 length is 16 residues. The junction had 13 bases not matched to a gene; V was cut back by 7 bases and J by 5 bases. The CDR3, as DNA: TGTGCCAGCATTCGGCCCCGGGACAGGCCGAACAATGAGCAGTTCTTC. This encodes CASIRPRDRPNNEQFF.

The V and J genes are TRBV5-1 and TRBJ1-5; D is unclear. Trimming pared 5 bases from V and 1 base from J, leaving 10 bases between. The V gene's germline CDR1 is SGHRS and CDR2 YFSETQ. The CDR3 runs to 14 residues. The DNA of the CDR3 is TGCGCCAGCAGAGAGGACGTGAGCAATCAGCCCCAGCATTTT. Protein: CASREDVSNQPQHF.

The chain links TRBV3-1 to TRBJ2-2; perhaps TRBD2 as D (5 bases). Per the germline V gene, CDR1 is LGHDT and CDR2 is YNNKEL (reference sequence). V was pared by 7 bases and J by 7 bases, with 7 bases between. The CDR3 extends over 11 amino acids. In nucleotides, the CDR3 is TGTGCCAGCACGAGGGTCGGGGAGCTGTTTTTT. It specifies CASTRVGELFF.

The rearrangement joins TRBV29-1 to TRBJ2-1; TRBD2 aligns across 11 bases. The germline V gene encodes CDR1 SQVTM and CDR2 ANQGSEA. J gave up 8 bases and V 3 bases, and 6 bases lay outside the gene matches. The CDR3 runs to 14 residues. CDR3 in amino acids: CSVDLGLAGHEQFF. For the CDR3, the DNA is TGCAGCGTTGATCTAGGACTAGCGGGCCATGAGCAGTTCTTC.

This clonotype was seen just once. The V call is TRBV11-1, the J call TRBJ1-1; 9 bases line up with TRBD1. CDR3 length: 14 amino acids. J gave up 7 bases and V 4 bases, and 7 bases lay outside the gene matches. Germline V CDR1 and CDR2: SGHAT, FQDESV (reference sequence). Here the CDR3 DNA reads TGTGCCAGCAGCTCGGGACAGGGCGGCGGTGAAGCTTTCTTT. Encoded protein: CASSSGQGGGEAFF.

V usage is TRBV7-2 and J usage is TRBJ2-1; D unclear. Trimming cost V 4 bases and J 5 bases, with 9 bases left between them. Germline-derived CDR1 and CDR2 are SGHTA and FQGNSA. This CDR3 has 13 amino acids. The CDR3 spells CASSSLRHNEQFF. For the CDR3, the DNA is TGTGCCAGCAGCTCCCTGCGACACAATGAGCAGTTCTTC.

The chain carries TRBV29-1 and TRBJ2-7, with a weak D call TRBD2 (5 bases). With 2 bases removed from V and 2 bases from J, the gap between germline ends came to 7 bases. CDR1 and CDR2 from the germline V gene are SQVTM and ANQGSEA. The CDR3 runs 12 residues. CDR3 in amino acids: CSVERGTYEQYF. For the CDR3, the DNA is TGCAGCGTTGAACGGGGAACCTACGAGCAGTACTTC.

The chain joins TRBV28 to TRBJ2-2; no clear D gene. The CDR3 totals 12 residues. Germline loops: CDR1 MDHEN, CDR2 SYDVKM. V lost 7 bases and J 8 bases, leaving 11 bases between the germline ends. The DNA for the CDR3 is TGTGCCAGCAAGTCCGGTGGTGGGGAGCTGTTTTTT. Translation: CASKSGGGELFF.

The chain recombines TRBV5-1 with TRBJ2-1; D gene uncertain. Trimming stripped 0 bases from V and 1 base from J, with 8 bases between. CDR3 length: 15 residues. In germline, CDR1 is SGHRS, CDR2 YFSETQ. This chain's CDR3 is CASSLALFSYNEQFF. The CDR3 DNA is TGCGCCAGCAGCTTGGCACTATTTTCCTACAATGAGCAGTTCTTC.

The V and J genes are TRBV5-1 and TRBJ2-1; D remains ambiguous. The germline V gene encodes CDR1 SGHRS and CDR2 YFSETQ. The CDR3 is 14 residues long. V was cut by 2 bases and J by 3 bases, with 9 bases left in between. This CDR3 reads CASSFLRNYNEQFF. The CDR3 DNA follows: TGCGCCAGCAGCTTTCTAAGAAACTACAATGAGCAGTTCTTC. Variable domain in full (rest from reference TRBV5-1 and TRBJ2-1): KAGVTQTPRYLIKTRGQQVTLSCSPISGHRSVSWYQQTPGQGLQFLFEYFSETQRNKGNFPGRFSGRQFSNSRSEMNVSTLELGDSALYLCASSFLRNYNEQFFGPGTRLTVL.

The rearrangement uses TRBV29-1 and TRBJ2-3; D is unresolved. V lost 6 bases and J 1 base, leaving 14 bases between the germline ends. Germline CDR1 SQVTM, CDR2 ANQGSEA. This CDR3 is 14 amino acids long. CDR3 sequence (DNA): TGCAGCGTACGACCGGCGGATGGCACAGATACGCAGTATTTT. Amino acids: CSVRPADGTDTQYF.